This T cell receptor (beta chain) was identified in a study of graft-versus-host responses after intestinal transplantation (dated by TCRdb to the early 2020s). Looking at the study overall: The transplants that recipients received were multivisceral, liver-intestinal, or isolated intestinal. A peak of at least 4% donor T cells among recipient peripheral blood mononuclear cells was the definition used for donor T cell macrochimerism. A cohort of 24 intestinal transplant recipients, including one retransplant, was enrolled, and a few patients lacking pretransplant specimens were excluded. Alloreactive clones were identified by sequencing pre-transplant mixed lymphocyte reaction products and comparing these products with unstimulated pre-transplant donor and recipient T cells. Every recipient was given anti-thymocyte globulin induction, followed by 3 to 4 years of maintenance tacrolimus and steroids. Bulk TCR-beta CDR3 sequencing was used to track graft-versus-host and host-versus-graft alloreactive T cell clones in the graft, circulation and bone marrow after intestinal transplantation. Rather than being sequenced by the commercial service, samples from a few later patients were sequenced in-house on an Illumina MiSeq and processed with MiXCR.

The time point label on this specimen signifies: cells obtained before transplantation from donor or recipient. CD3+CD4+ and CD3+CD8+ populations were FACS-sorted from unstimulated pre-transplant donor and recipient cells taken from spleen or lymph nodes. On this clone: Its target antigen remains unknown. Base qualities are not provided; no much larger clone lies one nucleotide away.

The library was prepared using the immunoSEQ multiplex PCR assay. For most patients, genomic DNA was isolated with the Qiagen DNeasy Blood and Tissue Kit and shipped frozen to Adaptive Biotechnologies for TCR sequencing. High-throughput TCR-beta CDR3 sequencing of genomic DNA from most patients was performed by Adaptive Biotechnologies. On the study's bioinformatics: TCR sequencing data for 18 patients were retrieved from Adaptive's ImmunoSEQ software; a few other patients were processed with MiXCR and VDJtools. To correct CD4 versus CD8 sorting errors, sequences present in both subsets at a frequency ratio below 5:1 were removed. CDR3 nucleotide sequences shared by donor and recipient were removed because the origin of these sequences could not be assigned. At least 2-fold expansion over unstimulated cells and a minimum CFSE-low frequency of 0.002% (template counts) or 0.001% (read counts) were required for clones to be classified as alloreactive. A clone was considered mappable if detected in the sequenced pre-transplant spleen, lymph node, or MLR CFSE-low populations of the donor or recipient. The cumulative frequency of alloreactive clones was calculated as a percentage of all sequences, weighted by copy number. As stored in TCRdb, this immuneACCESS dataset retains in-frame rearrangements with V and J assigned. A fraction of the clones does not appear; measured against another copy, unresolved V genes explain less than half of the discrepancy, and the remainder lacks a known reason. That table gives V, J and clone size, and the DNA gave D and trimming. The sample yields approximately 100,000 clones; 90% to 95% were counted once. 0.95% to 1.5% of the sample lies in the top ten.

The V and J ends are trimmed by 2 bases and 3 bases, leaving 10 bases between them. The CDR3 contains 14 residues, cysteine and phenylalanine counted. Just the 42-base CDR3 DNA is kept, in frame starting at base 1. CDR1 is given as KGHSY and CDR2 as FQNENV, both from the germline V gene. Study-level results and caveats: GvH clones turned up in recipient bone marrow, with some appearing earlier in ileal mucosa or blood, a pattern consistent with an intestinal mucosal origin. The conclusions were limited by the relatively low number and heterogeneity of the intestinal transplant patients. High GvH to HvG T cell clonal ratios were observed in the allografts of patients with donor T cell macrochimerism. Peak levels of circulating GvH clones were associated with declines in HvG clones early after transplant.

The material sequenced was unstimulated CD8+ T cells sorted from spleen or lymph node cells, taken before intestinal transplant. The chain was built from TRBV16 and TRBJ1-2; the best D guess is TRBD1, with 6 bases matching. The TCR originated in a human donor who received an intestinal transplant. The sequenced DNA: TGTGCCAGCAGCCAAGTGGACAGCTACTATGGCTACACCTTC. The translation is CASSQVDSYYGYTF.